This T cell receptor beta chain is drawn from a study of T cells in Graves' hyperthyroidism and ophthalmopathy. Only a few counts were recorded for this clonotype. Its antigen is unidentified. Enrolled ophthalmopathy patients presented with a Clinical Activity Score of at least 3, a NOSPECS grade of at least 4, and disease duration under 3 months. The J segment lost 7 bases and the V segment lost 0 bases, leaving 6 bases of the junction unmatched. The V gene's germline CDR1 is DFQATT and CDR2 SNEGSKA (reference sequence). This CDR3 is built from 15 residues. Points from the study as a whole: Stable hyperthyroidism was told apart from ophthalmopathy by a model built on 13 V-J features. Blood also held most thyroid clonotypes expanded beyond 0.001.

RNA transcripts gave rise to amplified TCR beta CDR3 regions. The TCR CDR3 first-round RT-PCR relied on the HTBI primer set. TCRdb re-analysed the multiplex PCR reads in MiXCR, keeping a single row per CDR3 protein. The sample yields about 300,000 distinct CDR3 sequences, around 19% seen once. J is TRBJ2-1 and V is TRBV20-1; 10 bases are a match to TRBD2. Sequenced sample: blood. The origin of this receptor is a man aged 45-65 years with Graves' ophthalmopathy. CDR3 DNA: TGCAGTGCTAGAGAGGGGACTAGCGTTGGGAATGAGCAGTTCTTC. Translation gives CSAREGTSVGNEQFF.